This record covers a single TCR beta chain. The PCR ran on 60 Vbeta and 13 Jbeta primers. The assay was immunoSEQ multiplex PCR, and TCRdb's table has in-frame clones only and misses some. The sample records 90,000 to 120,000 clones, around 80% being singletons. V lost 0 bases, J lost 1 base, and 13 bases stayed unmatched. The germline V gene has CDR1 SGHAT and CDR2 FQNNGV. The CDR3 length is 20 residues. This sample was taken from a study of cytomegalovirus exposure and HLA in healthy donors. The rearrangement uses TRBV11-2 and TRBJ2-5; TRBD2 agrees at 11 bases. The TCR was taken from a woman aged 45-65 years in good health and CMV-seropositive. The sample consisted of PBMCs. Here the CDR3 reads CASSLDAAASGRPLQETQYF. In DNA, the CDR3 is TGTGCCAGCAGCTTAGATGCGGCGGCTAGCGGGAGGCCACTCCAAGAGACCCAGTACTTC. Full variable domain (remainder filled in from reference TRBV11-2 and TRBJ2-5): EAGVAQSPRYKIIEKRQSVAFWCNPISGHATLYWYQQILGQGPKLLIQFQNNGVVDDSQLPKDRFSAERLKGVDSTLKIQPAKLEDSAVYLCASSLDAAASGRPLQETQYFGPGTRLLVL.